This entry concerns a single T cell receptor beta chain. Assay used: immunoSEQ multiplex PCR; TCRdb lists only in-frame clones, some missing. Of some 110,000 clones in the sample, 65% to 85% were seen once. These data originate in a study of blood T cell repertoires in COVID-19. The CDR3 spans 12 residues. Trimming removed 2 bases from V and 9 bases from J, with 8 bases in between. Germline loops: CDR1 KGHSH, CDR2 LQKENI. The receptor was isolated from a woman in her 30s who had recovered from COVID-19. The sample taken for sequencing was PBMCs or T cells enriched from blood (not recorded which). This sequence joins TRBV18 and TRBJ1-5; the D is unclear. The CDR3 spells CASSPTGWPQHF. CDR3 bases: TGTGCCAGCTCACCAACCGGGTGGCCCCAGCATTTT. Full variable domain (missing parts from reference TRBV18 and TRBJ1-5): NAGVMQNPRHLVRRRGQEARLRCSPMKGHSHVYWYRQLPEEGLKFMVYLQKENIIDESGMPKERFSAEFPKEGPSILRIQQVVRGDSAAYFCASSPTGWPQHFGDGTRLSIL.